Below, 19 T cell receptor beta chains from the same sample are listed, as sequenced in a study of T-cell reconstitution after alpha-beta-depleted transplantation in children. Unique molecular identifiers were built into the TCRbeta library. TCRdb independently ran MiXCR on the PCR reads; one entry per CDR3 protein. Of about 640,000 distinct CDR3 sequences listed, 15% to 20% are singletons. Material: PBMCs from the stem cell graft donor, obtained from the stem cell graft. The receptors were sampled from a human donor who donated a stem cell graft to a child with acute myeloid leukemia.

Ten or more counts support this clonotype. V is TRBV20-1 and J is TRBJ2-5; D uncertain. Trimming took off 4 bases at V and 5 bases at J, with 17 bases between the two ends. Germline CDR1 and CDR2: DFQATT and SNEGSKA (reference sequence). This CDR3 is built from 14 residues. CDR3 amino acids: CSAIPRNPGETQYF. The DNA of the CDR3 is TGCAGTGCTATCCCCCGCAATCCCGGGGAGACCCAGTACTTC.

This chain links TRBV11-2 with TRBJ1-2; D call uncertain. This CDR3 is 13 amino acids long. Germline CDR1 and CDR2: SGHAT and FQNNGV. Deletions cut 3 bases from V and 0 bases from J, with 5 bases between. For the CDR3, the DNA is TGTGCCAGCAGCTTCGACACTAACTATGGCTACACCTTC. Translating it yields CASSFDTNYGYTF.

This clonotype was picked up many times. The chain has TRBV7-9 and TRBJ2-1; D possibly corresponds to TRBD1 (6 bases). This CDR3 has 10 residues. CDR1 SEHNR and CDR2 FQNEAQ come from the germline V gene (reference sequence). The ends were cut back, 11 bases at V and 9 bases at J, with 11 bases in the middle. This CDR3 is CAERGTEQFF. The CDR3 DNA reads TGTGCCGAGAGGGGGACTGAGCAGTTCTTC. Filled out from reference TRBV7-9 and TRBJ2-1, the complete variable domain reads DTGVSQNPRHKITKRGQNVTFRCDPISEHNRLYWYRQTLGQGPEFLTYFQNEAQLEKSRLLSDRFSAERPKGSFSTLEIQRTEQGDSAMYLCAERGTEQFFGPGTRLTVL.

The CDR3 loop reads CSSPRQGLNNEQFF. The DNA for the CDR3 is TGCAGCTCCCCTCGCCAGGGGCTAAACAATGAGCAGTTCTTC. The chain recombines TRBV20-1 with TRBJ2-1; possibly TRBD1 for D (6 bases). Germline V gives CDR1 DFQATT, CDR2 SNEGSKA (reference sequence). The CDR3 loop spans 14 amino acids.

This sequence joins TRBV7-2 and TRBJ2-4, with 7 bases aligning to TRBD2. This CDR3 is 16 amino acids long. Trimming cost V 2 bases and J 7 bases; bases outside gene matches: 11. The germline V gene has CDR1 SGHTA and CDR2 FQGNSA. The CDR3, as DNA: TGTGCCAGCAGCTTACCGGCTCAGCTCGGGAGGAACATTCAGTACTTC. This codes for CASSLPAQLGRNIQYF.

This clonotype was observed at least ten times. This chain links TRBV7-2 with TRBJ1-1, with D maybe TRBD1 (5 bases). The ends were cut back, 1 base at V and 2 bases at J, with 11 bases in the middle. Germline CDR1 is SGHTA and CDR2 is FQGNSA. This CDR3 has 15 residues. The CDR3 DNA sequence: TGTGCCAGCAGCTTAGACGGGACCTTTAACACTGAAGCTTTCTTT. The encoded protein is CASSLDGTFNTEAFF.

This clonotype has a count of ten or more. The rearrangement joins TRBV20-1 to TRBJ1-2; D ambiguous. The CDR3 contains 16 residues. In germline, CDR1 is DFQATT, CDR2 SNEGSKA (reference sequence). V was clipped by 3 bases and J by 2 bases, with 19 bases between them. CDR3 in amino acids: CSARSDRESLNYGYTF. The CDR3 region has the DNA TGCAGTGCTAGGTCGGATAGGGAGTCATTAAACTATGGCTACACCTTC.

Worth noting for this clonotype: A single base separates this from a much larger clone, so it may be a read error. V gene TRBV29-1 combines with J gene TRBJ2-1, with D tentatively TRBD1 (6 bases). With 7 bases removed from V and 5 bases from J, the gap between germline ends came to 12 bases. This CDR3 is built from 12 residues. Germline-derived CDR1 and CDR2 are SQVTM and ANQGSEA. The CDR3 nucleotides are TGCAGCGCTGGATACAGGGACAATGAGCAGTTCTTC. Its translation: CSAGYRDNEQFF.

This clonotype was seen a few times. DNA for the CDR3: TGTGCCAGCAGCACTATAGCGGGGGGTCACTACGAGCAGTACGTC. The encoded protein is CASSTIAGGHYEQYV. The V and J genes are TRBV11-2 and TRBJ2-7; the match to TRBD2 covers 10 bases. The length of the CDR3 is 15 residues. The J segment lost 3 bases and the V segment lost 5 bases, leaving 7 bases of the junction unmatched. In germline, CDR1 is SGHAT, CDR2 FQNNGV.

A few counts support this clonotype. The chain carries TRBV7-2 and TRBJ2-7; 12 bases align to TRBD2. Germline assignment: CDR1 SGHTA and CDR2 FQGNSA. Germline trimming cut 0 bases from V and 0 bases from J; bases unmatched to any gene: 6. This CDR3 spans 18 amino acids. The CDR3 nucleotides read TGTGCCAGCAGCTTAGCGGCTAGCGGGGGGGCACCCTCCTACGAGCAGTACTTC. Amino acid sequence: CASSLAASGGAPSYEQYF. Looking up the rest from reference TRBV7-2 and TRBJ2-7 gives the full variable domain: GAGVSQSPSNKVTEKGKDVELRCDPISGHTALYWYRQSLGQGLEFLIYFQGNSAPDKSGLPSDRFSAERTGGSVSTLTIQRTQQEDSAVYLCASSLAASGGAPSYEQYFGPGTRLTVT.

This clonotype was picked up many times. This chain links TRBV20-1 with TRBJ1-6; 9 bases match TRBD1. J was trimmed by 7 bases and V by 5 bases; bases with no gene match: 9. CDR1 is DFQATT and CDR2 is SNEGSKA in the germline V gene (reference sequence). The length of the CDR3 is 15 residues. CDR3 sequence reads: CSASNAGQGNSPLHF. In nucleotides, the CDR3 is TGCAGTGCTTCAAACGCCGGACAGGGGAATTCACCCCTCCACTTT.

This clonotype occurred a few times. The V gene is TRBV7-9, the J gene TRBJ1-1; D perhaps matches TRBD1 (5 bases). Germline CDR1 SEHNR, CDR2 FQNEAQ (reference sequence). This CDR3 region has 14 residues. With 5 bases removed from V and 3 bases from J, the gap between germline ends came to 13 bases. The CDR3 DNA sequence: TGTGCCAGCAGCCCACGGGGACGGTACACTGAAGCTTTCTTT. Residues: CASSPRGRYTEAFF.

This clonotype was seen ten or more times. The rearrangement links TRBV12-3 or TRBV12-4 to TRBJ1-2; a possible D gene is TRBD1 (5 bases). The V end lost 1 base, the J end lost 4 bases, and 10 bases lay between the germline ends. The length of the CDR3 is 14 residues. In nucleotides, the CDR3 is TGTGCCAGCAGTTTAGTTGGGGCCGTCTATGGCTACACCTTC. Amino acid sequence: CASSLVGAVYGYTF.

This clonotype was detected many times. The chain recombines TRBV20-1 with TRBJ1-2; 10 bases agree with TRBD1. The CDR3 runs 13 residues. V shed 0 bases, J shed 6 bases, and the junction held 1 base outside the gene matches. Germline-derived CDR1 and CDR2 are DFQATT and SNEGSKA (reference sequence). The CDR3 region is CSAREGQGNGYTF. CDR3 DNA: TGCAGTGCTAGAGAGGGACAGGGGAATGGCTACACCTTC.

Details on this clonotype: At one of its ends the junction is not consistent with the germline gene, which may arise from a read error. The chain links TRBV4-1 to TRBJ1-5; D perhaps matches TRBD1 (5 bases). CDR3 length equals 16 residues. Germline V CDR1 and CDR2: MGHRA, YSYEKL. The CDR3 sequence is CASSQGEGEWNQPQHF. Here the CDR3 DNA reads TGCGCCAGCAGTCAAGGGGAGGGTGAATGGAATCAGCCCCAGCATTTT.

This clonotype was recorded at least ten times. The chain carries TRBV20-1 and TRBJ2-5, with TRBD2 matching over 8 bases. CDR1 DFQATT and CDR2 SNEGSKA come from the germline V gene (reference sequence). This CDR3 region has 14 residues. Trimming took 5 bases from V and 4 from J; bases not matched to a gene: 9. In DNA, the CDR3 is TGCAGTGCTGGGCCGGGACTAGTAACAGAGACCCAGTACTTC. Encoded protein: CSAGPGLVTETQYF.

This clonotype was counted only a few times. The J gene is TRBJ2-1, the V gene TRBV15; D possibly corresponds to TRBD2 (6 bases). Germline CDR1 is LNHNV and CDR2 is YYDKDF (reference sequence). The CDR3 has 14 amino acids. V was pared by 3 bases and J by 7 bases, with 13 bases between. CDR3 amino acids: CATSRGWAGNEQFF. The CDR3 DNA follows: TGTGCCACCAGCAGGGGATGGGCGGGGAATGAGCAGTTCTTC.

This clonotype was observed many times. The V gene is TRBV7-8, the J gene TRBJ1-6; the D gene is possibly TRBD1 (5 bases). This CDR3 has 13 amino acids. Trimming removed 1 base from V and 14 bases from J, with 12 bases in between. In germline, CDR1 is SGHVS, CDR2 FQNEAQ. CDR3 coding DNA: TGTGCCAGCAGCTTAGATTCCAGGGCAACCCTCCACTTT. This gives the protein CASSLDSRATLHF. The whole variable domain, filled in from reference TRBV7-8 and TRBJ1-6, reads GAGVSQSPRYKVAKRGQDVALRCDPISGHVSLFWYQQALGQGPEFLTYFQNEAQLDKSGLPSDRFFAERPEGSVSTLKIQRTQQEDSAVYLCASSLDSRATLHFGNGTRLTVT.

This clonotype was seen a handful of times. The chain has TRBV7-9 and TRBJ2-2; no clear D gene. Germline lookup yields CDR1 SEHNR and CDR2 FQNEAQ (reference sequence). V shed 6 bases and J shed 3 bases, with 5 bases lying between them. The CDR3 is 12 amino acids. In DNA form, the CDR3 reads TGTGCCAGCAGTAAGGACACCGGGGAGCTGTTTTTT. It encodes CASSKDTGELFF.